This TCR beta chain was sequenced in a study of T cell responses to AZD1222 COVID-19 vaccine. Points from the study as a whole: Targets within unmutated variant regions were reportedly found for nearly half of spike-specific TCRs. There were repertoire samples only from the period after the peak T cell response.

Generated by immunoSEQ multiplex PCR, the TCRdb table keeps only in-frame clones and is missing some. The sample has around 100,000 clones, approximately 87% seen once. The CDR3 extends over 13 amino acids. CDR1 SEHNR and CDR2 FQNEAQ come from the germline V gene (reference sequence). V was cut by 5 bases and J by 2 bases, with 8 bases left in between. As for this clone: The target antigen is unknown.

The TCR sequence derives from an adult in good health. The sequenced sample was peripheral blood, obtained on day 0 of AZD1222 vaccination. The chain employs TRBV7-9 and TRBJ2-3; D is tentatively TRBD1 or TRBD2 (5 bases each). The CDR3 protein is CASSTGPTDTQYF. The CDR3 DNA reads as TGTGCCAGCAGCACGGGACCCACAGATACGCAGTATTTT.